This T cell receptor beta chain is drawn from a study of T cell clonality in common variable immunodeficiency (dated by TCRdb to between 2014 and 2017). Broad study findings and their caveats: The authors noted that sequencing repertoires of T cell subpopulations would be needed to clarify what caused the increased clonality in CVID. Fewer deletions and N-nucleotide insertions were reportedly observed in CVID TCRbeta sequences, and highly modified clones with 13 or more V deletions were reportedly absent from CVID TCRbeta sequences. Fewer TCRbeta clones were shared among CVID subjects than among healthy controls (p < 0.0001). Although equal DNA input was used, an average of roughly 80,000 unique sequences per sample was obtained for controls, compared with about 30,000 for CVID samples. Patient heterogeneity within the CVID cohort put limits on correlating repertoire features with clinical complications. TCRbeta clonality was higher in CVID subjects than in healthy controls (t-test p = 0.018), and the increase was most characteristic of about a third of subjects.

For sequencing input, CVID and control samples contributed equivalent amounts of genomic DNA. For every sample, a 60 bp segment covering the rearranged TCRbeta CDR3 region was amplified and then sequenced. TCRbeta amplification used the immunoSEQ assay, a bias-corrected multiplex PCR with high-throughput sequencing. For the original study's pipeline: Each unique nucleotide sequence was treated as a clone and annotated with V, D and J genes, copy number and frequency. Sequences were labeled productive if in frame, and non-productive if out of frame or containing stop codons. As previously described, Shannon's entropy was used to calculate clonality. Mean CDR3 Kyte-Doolittle hydropathy was derived from the predicted amino acid sequences of productive clones. Hierarchical clustering of scaled V gene usage was performed with the R hclust function using Manhattan distance and complete linkage. Sharing of clones by CDR3 amino acid sequence was evaluated by resampling 12 repertoires per group over 100 rounds. Repertoires were searched for 70 published EBV-specific and fewer than 300 published CMV-specific TCRbeta sequences. A couple of CVID samples that yielded fewer than 10,000 sequences were excluded from the analysis, so 42 CVID repertoires were retained. The clones in this table, taken by TCRdb from immuneACCESS, are in-frame only. Not every clone is retained; where verified, under half of the shortfall comes from an unresolved V gene, and the cause of the rest is unknown. V, J and clone size derive from that table, while D and trimming were established from the DNA sequence. This sample has roughly 57,000 clones, none of them a singleton. The ten largest account for around 0.84% of the sample.

This clone was seen a few times. Its cognate antigen has yet to be identified. The sequence runs out 3 residues before the end of the CDR3; the remainder is reconstructed from the germline J gene. Counted from cysteine to phenylalanine, this CDR3 has 13 amino acids. Only the CDR3 bases that were read are kept: 30 of them, in frame from base 1. CDR1 KGHSH and CDR2 LQKENI are derived from the germline V gene. Most CVID patients and most healthy controls were of Caucasian heritage. Heparinized peripheral whole blood samples of about 5 to 8 ml were collected from each donor. TCRbeta CDR3 repertoires were sequenced from genomic DNA of adults with common variable immune deficiency (CVID) and healthy adult controls. There were 22 healthy adult volunteers in the control group (around twelve female and 10 or so male), ranging in age from about 23 to 70 years, with a mean age of around 36. Diluted blood was subjected to density centrifugation over Hypaque 1077 or Ficoll-Paque for isolation of peripheral blood mononuclear cells. Genomic DNA was obtained from unsorted mononuclear cells using either Qiagen column purification or a centrifugation-based method.

The sequence was obtained from a person aged 18 to 69 in good health. Here the chain combines TRBV18 and TRBJ1-2; the D gene is perhaps TRBD1, on 5 matching bases. Source material: peripheral blood mononuclear cells. The covered CDR3 bases are TGTGCCAGCTCACCATGGCAGGGTACTGAC. It encodes CASSPWQGTD. The complete CDR3 sequence is CASSPWQGTDYTF.